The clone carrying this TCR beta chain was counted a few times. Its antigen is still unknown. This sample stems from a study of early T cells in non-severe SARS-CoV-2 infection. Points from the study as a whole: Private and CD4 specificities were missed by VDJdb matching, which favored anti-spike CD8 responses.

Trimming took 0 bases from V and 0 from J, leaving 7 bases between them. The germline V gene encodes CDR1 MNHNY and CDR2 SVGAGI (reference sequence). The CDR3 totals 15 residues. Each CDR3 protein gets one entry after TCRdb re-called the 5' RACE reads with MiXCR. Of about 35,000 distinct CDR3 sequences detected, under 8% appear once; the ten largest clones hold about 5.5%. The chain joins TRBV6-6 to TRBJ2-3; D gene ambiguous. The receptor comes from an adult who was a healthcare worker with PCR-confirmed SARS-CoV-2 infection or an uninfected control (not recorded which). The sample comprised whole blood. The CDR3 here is CASSYSRVSTDTQYF. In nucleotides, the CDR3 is TGTGCCAGCAGTTACTCTAGAGTTAGCACAGATACGCAGTATTTT.